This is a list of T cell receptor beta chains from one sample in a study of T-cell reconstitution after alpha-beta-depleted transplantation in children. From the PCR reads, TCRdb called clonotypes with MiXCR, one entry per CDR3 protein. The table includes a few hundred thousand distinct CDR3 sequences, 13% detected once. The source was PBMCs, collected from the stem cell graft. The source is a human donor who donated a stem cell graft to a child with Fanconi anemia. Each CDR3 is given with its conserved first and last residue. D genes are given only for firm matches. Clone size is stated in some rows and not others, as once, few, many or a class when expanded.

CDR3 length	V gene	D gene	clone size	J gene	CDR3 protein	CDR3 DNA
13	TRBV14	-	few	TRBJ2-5	CASSQRDGETQYF	TGTGCCAGCAGCCAACGGGACGGAGAGACCCAGTACTTC
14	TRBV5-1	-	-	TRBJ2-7	CASSLAVRSYEQYF	TGCGCCAGCAGCTTGGCCGTCAGATCCTACGAGCAGTACTTC
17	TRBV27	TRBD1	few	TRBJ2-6	CASRLRGPSSGANVLTF	TGTGCCAGCAGACTTAGGGGGCCTTCCTCTGGGGCCAACGTCCTGACTTTC
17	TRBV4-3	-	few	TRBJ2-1	CASSQSATRSSYNEQFF	TGCGCCAGCAGCCAGAGCGCTACTAGGTCCTCCTACAATGAGCAGTTCTTC
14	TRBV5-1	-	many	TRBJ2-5	CASSLEAIQETQYF	TGCGCCAGCAGCTTGGAAGCGATCCAAGAGACCCAGTACTTC
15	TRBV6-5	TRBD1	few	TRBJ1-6	CASIVEGQYNSPLHF	TGTGCCAGCATAGTGGAGGGACAGTATAATTCACCCCTCCACTTT
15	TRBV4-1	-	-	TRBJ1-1	CASSLFREVDTEAFF	TGCGCCAGCAGCCTCTTCAGGGAAGTCGACACTGAAGCTTTCTTT
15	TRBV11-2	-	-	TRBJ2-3	CASSLVADRTDTQYF	TGTGCCAGCAGCTTGGTAGCGGACAGAACAGATACGCAGTATTTT
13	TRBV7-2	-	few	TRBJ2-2	CASSFNGGVELFF	TGTGCCAGCAGCTTTAACGGGGGCGTGGAGCTGTTTTTT
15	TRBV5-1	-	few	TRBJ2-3	CASSATGSGYLAQYF	TGCGCCAGCAGTGCGACAGGCTCGGGTTATTTGGCGCAGTATTTT
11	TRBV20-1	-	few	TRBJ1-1	CSAPYNYEAFF	TGCAGTGCTCCGTACAACTATGAAGCTTTCTTT
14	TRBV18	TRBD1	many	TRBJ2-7	CASSPKQGSYEQYF	TGTGCCAGCTCACCGAAACAGGGGTCCTACGAGCAGTACTTC
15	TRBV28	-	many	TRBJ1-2	CASSFPSGSNYGYTF	TGTGCCAGCAGTTTCCCTTCAGGCTCTAACTATGGCTACACCTTC
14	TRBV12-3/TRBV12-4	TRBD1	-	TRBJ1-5	CASTVTGQSQPQHF	TGTGCCAGCACCGTAACGGGACAGTCTCAGCCCCAGCATTTT
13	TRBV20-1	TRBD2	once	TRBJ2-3	CSAGTSGAGTQYF	TGCAGTGCGGGGACTAGCGGGGCGGGTACGCAGTATTTT
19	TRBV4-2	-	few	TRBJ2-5	CASSRMVGVRGGNQETQYF	TGTGCCAGCAGCCGAATGGTGGGAGTCCGAGGGGGGAACCAAGAGACCCAGTACTTC
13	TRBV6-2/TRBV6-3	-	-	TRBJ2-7	CASTLGLSYEQYF	TGTGCCAGCACCTTGGGCCTTTCCTACGAGCAGTACTTC
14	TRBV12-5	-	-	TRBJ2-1	CASGVYRAYNEQFF	TGTGCTAGTGGTGTGTATAGGGCGTACAATGAGCAGTTCTTC
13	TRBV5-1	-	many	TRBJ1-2	CASSLRGDVGYTF	TGCGCCAGCAGCTTACGGGGGGATGTTGGCTACACCTTC
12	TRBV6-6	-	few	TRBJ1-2	CASRPGQEGYTF	TGTGCCAGCAGGCCCGGACAAGAAGGCTACACCTTC
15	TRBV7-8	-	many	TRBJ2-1	CASSPRRRSYNEQFF	TGTGCCAGCAGCCCCCGTAGGAGGTCCTACAATGAGCAGTTCTTC
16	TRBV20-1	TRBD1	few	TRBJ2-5	CSASRGPGQGTETQYF	TGCAGTGCTTCCCGAGGGCCGGGACAGGGGACAGAGACCCAGTACTTC
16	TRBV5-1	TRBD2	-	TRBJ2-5	CASSLEVASGGETQYF	TGCGCCAGCAGCTTGGAAGTAGCGTCGGGAGGTGAGACCCAGTACTTC
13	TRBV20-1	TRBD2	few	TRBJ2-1	CSAWTSGYNEQFF	TGCAGTGCTTGGACTAGCGGGTACAATGAGCAGTTCTTC
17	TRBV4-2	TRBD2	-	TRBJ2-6	CASRSLRREAGANVLTF	TGTGCCAGCAGATCTTTACGGCGGGAGGCTGGGGCCAACGTCCTGACTTTC
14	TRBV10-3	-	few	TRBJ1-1	CAISEQARNTEAFF	TGTGCCATCAGTGAACAGGCCCGAAACACTGAAGCTTTCTTT
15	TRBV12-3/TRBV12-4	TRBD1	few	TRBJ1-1	CASSYRGGSNTEAFF	TGTGCCAGCAGTTACAGGGGGGGATCGAACACTGAAGCTTTCTTT
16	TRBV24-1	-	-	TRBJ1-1	CATSDFDDAMNTEAFF	TGTGCCACCAGTGATTTCGATGACGCCATGAACACTGAAGCTTTCTTT
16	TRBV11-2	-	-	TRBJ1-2	CASSLGGEVGFYGYTF	TGTGCCAGCAGCTTAGGCGGTGAGGTGGGGTTCTATGGCTACACCTTC
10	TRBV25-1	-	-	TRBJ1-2	CASIRAGYTF	TGTGCCAGCATACGCGCAGGCTACACCTTC
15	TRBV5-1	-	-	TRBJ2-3	CASSLIGPSTDTQYF	TGCGCCAGCAGCTTAATAGGCCCTAGCACAGATACGCAGTATTTT
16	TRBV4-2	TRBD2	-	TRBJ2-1	CASSIGGLEGMGEQFF	TGTGCCAGCAGTATCGGCGGACTAGAAGGTATGGGTGAGCAGTTCTTC
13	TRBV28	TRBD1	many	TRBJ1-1	CASSFTGAGEAFF	TGTGCCAGCAGTTTTACAGGGGCGGGTGAAGCTTTCTTT
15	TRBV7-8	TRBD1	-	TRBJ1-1	CASSLGQLLNTEAFF	TGTGCCAGCAGCCTGGGACAGCTACTGAACACTGAAGCTTTCTTT
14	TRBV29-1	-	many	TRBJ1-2	CSVVYSGEGHGYTF	TGCAGCGTTGTTTATTCCGGGGAGGGTCATGGCTACACCTTC
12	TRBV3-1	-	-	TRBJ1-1	CASSPRNAEAFF	TGTGCCAGCAGCCCCCGGAACGCTGAAGCTTTCTTT
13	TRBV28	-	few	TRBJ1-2	CASERTDLYGYTF	TGTGCCAGCGAACGGACGGACCTCTATGGCTACACCTTC